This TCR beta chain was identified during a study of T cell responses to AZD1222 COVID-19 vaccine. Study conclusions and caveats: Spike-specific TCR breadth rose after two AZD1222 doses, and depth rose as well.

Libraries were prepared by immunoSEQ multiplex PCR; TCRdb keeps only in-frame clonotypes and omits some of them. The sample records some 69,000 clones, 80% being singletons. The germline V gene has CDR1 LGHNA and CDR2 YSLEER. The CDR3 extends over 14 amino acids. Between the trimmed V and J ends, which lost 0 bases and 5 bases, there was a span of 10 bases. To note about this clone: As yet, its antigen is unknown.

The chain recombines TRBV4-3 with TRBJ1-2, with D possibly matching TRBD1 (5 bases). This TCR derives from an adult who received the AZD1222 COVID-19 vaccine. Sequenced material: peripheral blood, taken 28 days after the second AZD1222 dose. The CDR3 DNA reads TGCGCCAGCAGCCAAGATTGGGAGGGGTATGGCTACACCTTC. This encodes CASSQDWEGYGYTF.